What follows is one TCR beta chain and its context. The data originate from a study of blood T cell repertoires in COVID-19. Overall study context: Collection of acute and convalescent COVID-19 samples took place in the United States, Italy and Spain. T cells, B-cell-depleted T cells, or PBMCs provided the cDNA or gDNA that served as material.

Original data processing: Estimates of nucleated cell counts were drawn from the amplification of reference gene primers. Measured with immunoSEQ multiplex PCR; TCRdb has only the in-frame clones, and not every one. V and J calls and clone size are as listed in that table; D and trimming were resolved from the DNA. The table shows tens of thousands of clones, with 90% to 95% occurring only once. V lost 4 bases and J 4 bases, leaving 18 bases between the germline ends. The V gene's germline CDR1 is SGDLS and CDR2 YYNGEE. The CDR3 contains 16 residues. V and J are TRBV9 and TRBJ2-1, with D perhaps matching TRBD1 (7 bases). The sequenced sample consisted of peripheral blood. This TCR came from a human donor with active COVID-19. The donor label of this sample is uncertain. The CDR3 DNA is TGTGCCAGCAGCCAAAGGAGGGGGGACAGATACAATGAGCAGTTCTTC. This sequence encodes CASSQRRGDRYNEQFF.